This is a list of T cell receptor beta chains from one sample in a study of T-cell reconstitution after alpha-beta-depleted transplantation in children. TCRdb processed the PCR reads anew with MiXCR; each CDR3 protein has one entry. The sample lists fewer than 550,000 distinct CDR3 sequences; about an eighth were seen once. The sequencing here drew on PBMCs, mostly from graft donor cells, taken 180 days after TCRalphabeta/CD19-depleted stem cell transplant. These receptors were taken from a female patient aged 2 to 10 who had a stem cell transplant for aplastic anemia, so the T cells may come from the graft donor. CDR3s include the opening cysteine and the closing phenylalanine or tryptophan. D genes are given only for firm matches. A row's size may be missing; if present it is once, few, many or a size class.

TRBV5-1	few	TRBD1	TRBJ2-3	TGCGCCAGCAGCTTGGACAGGGGGCAGGGAGATACGCAGTATTTT	CASSLDRGQGDTQYF
TRBV29-1	few	.	TRBJ2-7	TGCAGCGTTGAAGGGGGGGCCTACGAGCAGTACTTC	CSVEGGAYEQYF
TRBV7-9	few	.	TRBJ2-7	TGTGCCAGCAGCTTAGATCCTTCCATTGGCTACGAGCAGTACTTC	CASSLDPSIGYEQYF
TRBV20-1	few	.	TRBJ1-4	TGCAGTGCAAGGCCGGGATCCCCTCTTAATAATGAAAAACTGTTTTTT	CSARPGSPLNNEKLFF
TRBV20-1	few	.	TRBJ2-1	TGCAGTGTTGCTTCCCTGTCCTACAATGAGCAGTTCTTC	CSVASLSYNEQFF
TRBV11-2	.	.	TRBJ2-2	TGTGCCAGCACCTTCTCCCGTGGGCTGACCGGGGAGCTGTTTTTT	CASTFSRGLTGELFF
TRBV24-1	few	.	TRBJ2-3	TGTGCCACCAGTGGCGGCAGTAGCACAGATACGCAGTATTTT	CATSGGSSTDTQYF
TRBV5-5	many	.	TRBJ2-2	TGTGCCAGCAGCTTGGAAGCGGATAACACCGGGGAGCTGTTTTTT	CASSLEADNTGELFF
TRBV28	many	TRBD2	TRBJ2-7	TGTGCCAGCAGTCTCACTAGCGGGAGTTTCTACGAGCAGTACTTC	CASSLTSGSFYEQYF
TRBV20-1	.	.	TRBJ1-1	TGCAGTGCTAGACTCCCGGCGAACACTGAAGCTTTCTTT	CSARLPANTEAFF
TRBV12-3/TRBV12-4	few	.	TRBJ2-5	TGTGCCAGCAGCGCCCCCGGGACAACAGAGACCCAGTACTTC	CASSAPGTTETQYF
TRBV5-1	.	.	TRBJ1-4	TGCGCCAGCAGCTTGCGCGGGTTTACTAATGAAAAACTGTTTTTT	CASSLRGFTNEKLFF
TRBV15	few	.	TRBJ2-4	TGTGCCACCAGCAGGGTTCAGGGGATAAGGACCAAAAACATTCAGTACTTC	CATSRVQGIRTKNIQYF
TRBV15	.	TRBD2	TRBJ2-2	TGTGCCACCAGCAGTGAGCGGGAACAGAACACCGGGGAGCTGTTTTTT	CATSSEREQNTGELFF
TRBV20-1	.	.	TRBJ2-7	TGCAGTGCTAGAGATCCCGGGGGCGAATTCCCCTACGAGCAGTACTTC	CSARDPGGEFPYEQYF
TRBV7-9	many	.	TRBJ2-7	TGTGCCAGCAGCAATACCTACGAGCAGTACTTC	CASSNTYEQYF
TRBV12-3/TRBV12-4	few	.	TRBJ1-5	TGTGCCAGCAGTATACAGGGAAGCAATCAGCCCCAGCATTTT	CASSIQGSNQPQHF
TRBV24-1	many	TRBD1	TRBJ1-2	TGTGCCACCAGTGATACTACCGGGACAGGGAAAGGCTACACCTTC	CATSDTTGTGKGYTF
TRBV7-3	few	TRBD2	TRBJ2-2	TGTGCCAGCAGCCCGCCGGGCGGGAGGTCAGCCGGGGAGCTGTTTTTT	CASSPPGGRSAGELFF
TRBV20-1	few	.	TRBJ2-1	TGCAGTGCCCCAAAGACGGGCCTACGCAAGTTGTATGAGCAGTTCTTC	CSAPKTGLRKLYEQFF
TRBV25-1	.	.	TRBJ2-5	TGTGCCAGCAGTGAGCCCAAGGCTAGTGGGATCCGGGAGACCCAGTACTTC	CASSEPKASGIRETQYF
TRBV12-3/TRBV12-4	.	.	TRBJ1-1	TGTGCCAGCAGCCCACGGGGGGGGCAGGACACTGAAGCTTTCTTT	CASSPRGGQDTEAFF
TRBV5-1	.	.	TRBJ2-7	TGCGCCAGCAGCTTGGTTCCAGGCTCCTACGAGCAGTACTTC	CASSLVPGSYEQYF
TRBV5-1	.	.	TRBJ1-5	TGCGCCAGCAAGGCGGGATTGGACAATCAGCCCCAGCATTTT	CASKAGLDNQPQHF
TRBV7-9	.	.	TRBJ1-5	TGTGCCAGCACCTCGACTACTCAGCTGGGCCAGCCCCAGCATTTT	CASTSTTQLGQPQHF
TRBV7-9	.	.	TRBJ1-1	TGTGCCAGCAGCCAGGACGGAAACACTGAAGCTTTCTTT	CASSQDGNTEAFF
TRBV19	many	.	TRBJ1-4	TGTGCCAGTACCCTAGCGGGGAAAGAAAAACTGTTTTTT	CASTLAGKEKLFF
TRBV6-5	.	.	TRBJ1-1	TGTGCCAGCAGTTCGACATTCTTCATGAACACTGAAGCTTTCTTT	CASSSTFFMNTEAFF
TRBV20-1	.	TRBD1	TRBJ2-1	TGCAGTGGGGGCGGTCCAGACAGGGCCTCTCTATTCTTC	CSGGGPDRASLFF
TRBV6-5	.	.	TRBJ2-5	TGTGCCAGCAGTTACCGAGGAGGGCAAGAGACCCAGTACTTC	CASSYRGGQETQYF
TRBV5-1	.	.	TRBJ1-6	TGCGCCAGCAGCTTGGCCGGGGCCCCTTATTCACCCCTCCACTTT	CASSLAGAPYSPLHF
TRBV12-3/TRBV12-4	.	TRBD2	TRBJ2-5	TGTGCCAGCAGTTTATGGCGGGAGAGCAAAGAGACCCAGTACTTC	CASSLWRESKETQYF
TRBV11-3	few	.	TRBJ2-1	TGTGCCAGCAGCCTAGGGGCGGGCGCAGAATACTACAATGAGCAGTTCTTC	CASSLGAGAEYYNEQFF
TRBV12-3/TRBV12-4	few	.	TRBJ2-1	TGTGCCAGCAGTCAAATCGGGCGTGAGCAGTTCTTC	CASSQIGREQFF
TRBV14	few	TRBD2	TRBJ2-1	TGTGCCAGCAGCCAAGATCGGGGCGGGAGGAGATCCTACAATGAGCAGTTCTTC	CASSQDRGGRRSYNEQFF
TRBV28	many	.	TRBJ1-5	TGTGCCAGCAGTTTATATAGGGCAGGTAATCAGCCCCAGCATTTT	CASSLYRAGNQPQHF
TRBV20-1	.	.	TRBJ2-3	TGCAGTGCTAACCAGGGGGGGTCAAGCACAGATACGCAGTATTTT	CSANQGGSSTDTQYF
TRBV18	.	TRBD1	TRBJ2-4	TGTGCCAGCTCACCAAACAGGGGTCGAGCCAAAAACATTCAGTACTTC	CASSPNRGRAKNIQYF
TRBV7-9	few	.	TRBJ2-3	TGTGCCAGCAGCTTAGTGAGACGGGATAGCACAGATACGCAGTATTTT	CASSLVRRDSTDTQYF
TRBV29-1	many	TRBD1	TRBJ2-7	TGCAGCGTTGAAAGGGGGGACAGGGCGAGCTCCTACGAGCAGTACTTC	CSVERGDRASSYEQYF
TRBV28	few	.	TRBJ2-5	TGTGCCAGCAGTACGACAGCACAAGAGACCCAGTACTTC	CASSTTAQETQYF
TRBV20-1	few	.	TRBJ1-5	TGCAGTGCTAAAATCGGCCGAGGTCAGCCCCAGCATTTT	CSAKIGRGQPQHF
TRBV7-9	few	.	TRBJ1-3	TGTGCCAGCAGCATACAGGGAGGGCCCTCTGGAAACACCATATATTTT	CASSIQGGPSGNTIYF
TRBV7-2	.	TRBD2	TRBJ2-7	TGTGCCAGCAGCTCAGCGGGAGAGAGAGAGCAGTACTTC	CASSSAGEREQYF
TRBV20-1	few	TRBD2	TRBJ2-5	TGCAGTGTCCCTCCGATAGCGGGCCACCAAGAGACCCAGTACTTC	CSVPPIAGHQETQYF
TRBV29-1	.	.	TRBJ2-1	TGCAGCGTTGCTGCAGGGCCCAATGAGCAGTTCTTC	CSVAAGPNEQFF
TRBV27	few	.	TRBJ2-6	TGTGCCAGCGGGATCGATCCCAACGTCCTGACTTTC	CASGIDPNVLTF
TRBV5-1	many	.	TRBJ2-5	TGCGCCAGCAGGGATGGGTTGTCAGATGATAGAGAGACCCAGTACTTC	CASRDGLSDDRETQYF
TRBV12-3/TRBV12-4	.	TRBD1	TRBJ2-5	TGTGCCAGCAGTCTTCGATCGGGACAGAGAGAGACCCAGTACTTC	CASSLRSGQRETQYF
TRBV6-5	few	TRBD2	TRBJ2-7	TGTGCCAGCAGTTATTTTCCGACTAGCGGGGCCTCCTACGAGCAGTACTTC	CASSYFPTSGASYEQYF
TRBV28	few	.	TRBJ1-5	TGTGCCAGCAGTTTCTGGAGGGACTTAATCAGCCCCCAGCATTTT	CASSFWRDLISPQHF
TRBV29-1	.	.	TRBJ2-5	TGCAGCGTTGGCAGGGAGGAGACCCAGTACTTC	CSVGREETQYF
TRBV6-1	.	.	TRBJ2-1	TGTGCCAGCAGTCAAGGGACGACATTTGCTTCCAATGAGCAGTTCTTC	CASSQGTTFASNEQFF
TRBV7-8	few	TRBD2	TRBJ2-3	TGTGCCAGCAGCCCTCTGCGACTAGCGGAGCCTACATGGACAGATACGCAGTATTTT	CASSPLRLAEPTWTDTQYF
TRBV20-1	few	TRBD1	TRBJ1-1	TGCAGTGCTAGTTCAAGACAGGGACAAGCTTTCTTT	CSASSRQGQAFF